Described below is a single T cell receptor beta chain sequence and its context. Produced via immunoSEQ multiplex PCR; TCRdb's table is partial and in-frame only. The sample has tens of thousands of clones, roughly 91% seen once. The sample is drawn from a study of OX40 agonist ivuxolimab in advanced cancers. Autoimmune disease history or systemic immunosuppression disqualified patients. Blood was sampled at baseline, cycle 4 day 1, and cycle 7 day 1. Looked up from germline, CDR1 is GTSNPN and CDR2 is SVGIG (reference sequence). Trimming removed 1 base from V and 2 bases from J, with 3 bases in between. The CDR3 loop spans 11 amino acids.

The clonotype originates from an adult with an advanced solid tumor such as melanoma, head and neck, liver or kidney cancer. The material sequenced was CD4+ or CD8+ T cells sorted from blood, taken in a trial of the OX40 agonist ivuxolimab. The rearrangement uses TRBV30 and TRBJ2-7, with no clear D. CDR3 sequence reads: CAWSATYEQYF. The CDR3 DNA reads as TGTGCCTGGAGTGCCACCTACGAGCAGTACTTC.